This TCR beta chain derives from a study of blood T cells in healthy people across ages (dated by TCRdb to about 2015). Study-wide context: In model experiments, template switching captured about one uniquely barcoded TCR beta cDNA molecule for every two T cells. To track age-related changes in TCR beta repertoire diversity, the study relied on deep sequencing normalized with unique cDNA molecular identifiers. The study analyzed two additional independent replicas of 1 million unique cDNA reads from the same blood draw for two donors, one aged 18 to 29 and one aged 80 or older. Donors were grouped into four age groups: young (average roughly 15 years), middle-aged (around 39), aged (62) and long-lived (about 90). To avoid experimental bias, donors of different ages were randomly spread across the sequencing lanes.

The protocol used for the library was 5' RACE. For sequencing, an Illumina HiSeq 2500 was employed. The second PCR ran for roughly 6 to 11 cycles and used a J-beta primer mix along with a sample-barcoded 5' primer. A template-switch 5' adaptor carrying 12 random nucleotides introduced a unique molecular identifier onto each TCR beta cDNA molecule. Each sample yielded at least 2.5 million CDR3-containing paired-end reads. All of the RNA was converted into first-strand cDNA using the Mint cDNA synthesis kit, with a TRBC-specific oligonucleotide serving as the primer. All cDNA was treated with uracil-DNA glycosylase and then went through a first 18-cycle PCR with the universal primers M1SS and BC2_uni_R. As for the authors' bioinformatics: Normalization of each sample was performed by random selection of 1 million high-quality reads, each carrying a distinct molecular identifier. Instead of being binned into consensus sequences, reads with shared molecular identifiers were discarded. CDR3 identification, clonotype clustering and error correction used MiTCR with a Q25 quality threshold and the strictest error-elimination algorithm. A nonparametric unseen species model with Euler transformation was used to estimate lower-bound total TCR beta diversity. The raw public data were reprocessed by TCRdb itself: fastp quality trimming at Q25, MiXCR clonotype calling, in-frame beta chains only. Identical CDR3 protein sequences are pooled into one entry, listed with their most common genes and DNA. These V and J calls rely on TCRdb rather than the paper's analysis. For this sample the table gives approximately 730,000 distinct CDR3 sequences, of which roughly two fifths were detected only once. 20% to 25% of the sample rests with the top ten.

The approximately 41 donors, aged about 6 to 95 years, were systemically healthy Caucasian individuals from Russia. Approximately 9 milliliters of peripheral blood were collected from each donor into EDTA-treated Vacutainer tubes. Ficoll-Paque density-gradient centrifugation was used to isolate PBMCs, with at least 6.5 million per sample. Trizol reagent was used to extract total RNA from PBMCs, with at least 5.5 micrograms per sample. For every donor, flow cytometry on a PBMC aliquot measured the percentage of naive CD45RAhigh/CD27high T cells. General study outcomes and caveats: Since profiling was done on bulk unsorted PBMCs, naive and antigen-experienced compartments could not be conclusively compared. The long-lived group showed more naive CD4+ T cells, fewer expanded clones and increased TCR diversity than the aged group, suggesting age selection. Observed TCR beta diversity per million T cells fell roughly linearly with age, and a significant reduction was already apparent by age around 44. Total diversity estimates from one million sequenced T cells were considered lower bounds and underestimates. The percentage of naive T cells measured by flow cytometry correlated strongly with observed TCR beta diversity. The CMV infection status of donors was not known, potentially confounding age-related changes in expanded clonotypes.

This clonotype was seen a handful of times. It has no known antigen specificity. The sample holds no much larger clone one base away, and base qualities are not on file. CDR3 length: 13 amino acids, cysteine to phenylalanine. The retained sequence is limited to the CDR3, 39 bases, with the frame set at the first base. The germline V gene encodes CDR1 MNHEY and CDR2 SVGEGT. Deletion took 7 bases off V and 2 bases off J, with a span of 11 bases between the germline ends. The sequence was obtained from a woman aged 55-70 years in good health. The sequence links TRBV6-2 or TRBV6-3 to TRBJ1-2, with no confidently assigned D gene. The specimen sequenced was blood. The CDR3 has the sequence CASTEAGNYGYTF. The sequenced DNA: TGTGCCAGCACTGAGGCGGGCAACTATGGCTACACCTTC.